These 14 T cell receptor beta chains share one sample of origin, sequenced in a study of sequential checkpoint blockade in melanoma. Treatment: randomized to nivolumab then ipilimumab (arm A) or the reverse (arm B). Generated by immunoSEQ multiplex PCR, the TCRdb table keeps only in-frame clones and is missing some. Found here are more than 25,000 clones, about 89% of them singletons; the top ten hold roughly 15%. The sequencing here drew on CD8+ T cells sorted from blood (inferred from file names), taken from a patient given nivolumab and ipilimumab in sequence. The receptors derive from a human donor with melanoma.

The rearrangement links TRBV19 to TRBJ2-2; tentative D call: TRBD2 (6 bases). The ends were cut back, 5 bases at V and 5 bases at J, with 9 bases in the middle. CDR3 size: 13 residues. Germline lookup yields CDR1 LNHDA and CDR2 SQIVND (reference sequence). Here the CDR3 DNA reads TGTGCCAGTAGTCTCCGGGGGACCGGGGAGCTGTTTTTT. Its translation: CASSLRGTGELFF.

The rearrangement uses TRBV2 and TRBJ2-2; unclear D gene. CDR3 length: 15 residues. Trimming took 4 bases from V and 1 from J, leaving 10 bases between them. Per germline, CDR1 SNHLY and CDR2 FYNNEI. Here the CDR3 DNA reads TGTGCCAGCAGTGGTATGTGGCAGAACACCGGGGAGCTGTTTTTT. This encodes CASSGMWQNTGELFF.

This clone appeared once. The chain uses TRBV21-1 and TRBJ1-1; the DNA was not used to check the table's D call, TRBD1. TRBV21-1 is deemed a pseudogene. The CDR3 extends over 17 amino acids. CDR3 bases: TGTGCCAGCAGCGCTGACAGGGGGCGAGGGGGCAACACTGAAGCTTTCTTT. It codes for CASSADRGRGGNTEAFF.

The gene calls are TRBV5-1 and TRBJ1-2; tentatively, D is TRBD1 (6 bases). Germline V gene data show CDR1 as SGHRS and CDR2 as YFSETQ. Deletions cut 0 bases from V and 6 bases from J, with 15 bases between. The CDR3 extends over 15 amino acids. This chain's CDR3 is CASSLAPQGPDGYTF. CDR3 DNA: TGCGCCAGCAGCTTGGCCCCGCAGGGGCCGGATGGCTACACCTTC.

This sequence joins TRBV7-6 and TRBJ2-1, with D unclear. The ends were cut back, 5 bases at V and 6 bases at J, with 8 bases in the middle. The CDR3 covers 12 residues. Germline CDR1 is SGHVS and CDR2 is FNYEAQ. CDR3: CASSPVLNEQFF. Here the CDR3 DNA reads TGTGCCAGCAGCCCAGTCCTCAATGAGCAGTTCTTC.

V usage is TRBV7-3 and J usage is TRBJ2-7; the D is unclear. V shed 8 bases and J shed 3 bases, with 20 bases lying between them. Per the germline V gene, CDR1 is SGHTA and CDR2 is FQGTGA. This CDR3 has 15 residues. The CDR3 DNA sequence: TGTGCCAGCGGTTGGAGTGAGGAGATTAACTACGAGCAGTACGTC. This sequence encodes CASGWSEEINYEQYV.

V gene TRBV4-3 combines with J gene TRBJ2-7; 7 bases map to TRBD2. The trim removed 0 bases at V and 1 base at J, leaving 3 bases unmatched. This CDR3 is 15 amino acids long. Germline values: CDR1 LGHNA, CDR2 YSLEER. CDR3 loop: CASSQDPGGSYEQYF. CDR3 nucleotide sequence: TGCGCCAGCAGCCAAGATCCGGGAGGATCCTACGAGCAGTACTTC.

This chain connects TRBV9 to TRBJ2-1; 10 bases match TRBD2. From germline, CDR1 is SGDLS and CDR2 YYNGEE. The trim removed 3 bases at V and 5 bases at J, leaving 11 bases unmatched. This CDR3 region has 17 residues. CDR3: CASSAGGTSGENNEQFF. CDR3 nucleotide sequence: TGTGCCAGCAGCGCGGGGGGAACTAGCGGGGAAAACAATGAGCAGTTCTTC.

This chain uses TRBV14 with TRBJ2-6, with D tentatively TRBD1 (7 bases). The CDR3 extends over 16 amino acids. The V and J ends lost 0 bases and 4 bases respectively, with 10 bases between them. The germline CDR1 and CDR2 sequences are SGHDN and FVKESK. The CDR3 nucleotides read TGTGCCAGCAGCCAAGACAGGGGGAGGGGGGCCAACGTCCTGACTTTC. Protein: CASSQDRGRGANVLTF.

The V gene is TRBV4-3, the J gene TRBJ2-3; D perhaps matches TRBD2 (5 bases). Germline V gene data show CDR1 as LGHNA and CDR2 as YSLEER. This CDR3 is built from 15 residues. The germline V and J ends were trimmed by 0 bases and 4 bases, with 11 bases remaining between them. The CDR3, as DNA: TGCGCCAGCAGCCAAGAAGCGGATCTGGCAGATACGCAGTATTTT. Amino acid sequence: CASSQEADLADTQYF.

The rearrangement uses TRBV7-9 and TRBJ2-1, with D maybe TRBD2 (5 bases). CDR1 and CDR2 (germline): SEHNR, FQNEAQ (reference sequence). The V end lost 5 bases, the J end lost 10 bases, and 15 bases lay between the germline ends. The CDR3 is 13 residues long. CDR3 sequence reads: CASSAPGSAEQFF. As DNA, the CDR3 is TGTGCCAGCAGCGCTCCGGGGAGCGCGGAGCAGTTCTTC. The full variable domain, in which reference TRBV7-9 and TRBJ2-1 provide the parts outside the CDR3, is DTGVSQNPRHKITKRGQNVTFRCDPISEHNRLYWYRQTLGQGPEFLTYFQNEAQLEKSRLLSDRFSAERPKGSFSTLEIQRTEQGDSAMYLCASSAPGSAEQFFGPGTRLTVL.

The genes are TRBV5-4 and TRBJ2-1; D perhaps matches TRBD1 (5 bases). Germline V gives CDR1 SGHNT, CDR2 YYREEE (reference sequence). The germline V and J ends were trimmed by 1 base and 9 bases, with 11 bases remaining between them. The CDR3 has 13 residues. CDR3 in amino acids: CASSLRGVGEQFF. Written as DNA, the CDR3 is TGTGCCAGCAGCTTGAGGGGCGTCGGTGAGCAGTTCTTC. The complete variable domain, with remaining parts taken from reference TRBV5-4 and TRBJ2-1, reads ETGVTQSPTHLIKTRGQQVTLRCSSQSGHNTVSWYQQALGQGPQFIFQYYREEENGRGNFPPRFSGLQFPNYSSELNVNALELDDSALYLCASSLRGVGEQFFGPGTRLTVL.

This chain uses TRBV20-1 with TRBJ2-7; TRBD1 aligns across 8 bases. This CDR3 is built from 11 residues. Germline lookup yields CDR1 DFQATT and CDR2 SNEGSKA (reference sequence). V gave up 8 bases and J gave up 4 bases; unmatched junction bases: 4. The CDR3 loop reads CSSGQGYEQYF. CDR3 coding DNA: TGCAGTAGCGGACAGGGATACGAGCAGTACTTC.

The chain couples TRBV19 to TRBJ2-7, with 10 positions matching TRBD1. CDR1 is LNHDA and CDR2 is SQIVND in the germline V gene (reference sequence). V was pared by 5 bases and J by 4 bases, with 2 bases of the junction left unmatched. This CDR3 region has 13 residues. The CDR3 coding sequence is TGTGCCAGTAGTGTGGGACAGGGGTACGAGCAGTACGTC. Protein product: CASSVGQGYEQYV.